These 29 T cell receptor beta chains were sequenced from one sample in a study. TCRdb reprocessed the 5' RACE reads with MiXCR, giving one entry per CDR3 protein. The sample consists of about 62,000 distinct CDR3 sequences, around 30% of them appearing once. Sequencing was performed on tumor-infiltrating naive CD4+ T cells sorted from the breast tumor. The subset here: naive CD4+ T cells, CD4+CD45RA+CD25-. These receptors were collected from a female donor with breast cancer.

The CDR3 coding sequence is TGCAGCGCCCCTAGACAGGATCTACAAGAGACCCAGTACTTC. Its translation: CSAPRQDLQETQYF. The rearrangement links TRBV29-1 to TRBJ2-5; maybe TRBD1 (6 bases). The V end was cut by 7 bases, the J end by 2 bases, with 17 bases between. The CDR3 has 14 amino acids. CDR1 is SQVTM and CDR2 is ANQGSEA in the germline V gene.

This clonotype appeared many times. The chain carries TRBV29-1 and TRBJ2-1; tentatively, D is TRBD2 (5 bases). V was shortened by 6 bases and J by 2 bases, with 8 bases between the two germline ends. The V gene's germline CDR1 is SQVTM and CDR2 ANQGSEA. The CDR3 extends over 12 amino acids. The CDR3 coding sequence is TGCAGCGTACTAGTCACCTACAATGAGCAGTTCTTC. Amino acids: CSVLVTYNEQFF.

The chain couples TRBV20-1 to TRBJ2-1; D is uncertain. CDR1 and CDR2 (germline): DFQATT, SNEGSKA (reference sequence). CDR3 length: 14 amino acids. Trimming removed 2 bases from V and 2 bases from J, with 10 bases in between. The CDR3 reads CSARRSLAYNEQFF. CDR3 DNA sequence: TGCAGTGCTAGAAGGTCGCTAGCCTACAATGAGCAGTTCTTC.

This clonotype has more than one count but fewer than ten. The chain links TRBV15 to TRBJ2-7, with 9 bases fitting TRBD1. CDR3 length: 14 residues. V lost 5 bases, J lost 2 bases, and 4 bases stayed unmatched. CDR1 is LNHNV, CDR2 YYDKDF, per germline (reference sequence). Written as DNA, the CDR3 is TGTGCCACCAGCTCCAGACAGGGGGCCTACGAGCAGTACTTC. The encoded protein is CATSSRQGAYEQYF.

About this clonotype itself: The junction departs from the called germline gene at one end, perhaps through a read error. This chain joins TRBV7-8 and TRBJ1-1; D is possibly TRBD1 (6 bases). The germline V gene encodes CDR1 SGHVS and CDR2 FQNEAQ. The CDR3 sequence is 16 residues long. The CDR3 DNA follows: TGTGCCAGCGGCTTAACGATAGGACAGATGAACACTGAAGCTTTCTTT. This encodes CASGLTIGQMNTEAFF.

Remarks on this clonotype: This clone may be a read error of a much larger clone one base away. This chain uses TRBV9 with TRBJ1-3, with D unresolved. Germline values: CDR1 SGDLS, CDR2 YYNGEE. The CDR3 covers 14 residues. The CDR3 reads CASTSGLSGSTIYF. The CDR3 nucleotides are TGTGCCAGCACTTCTGGGCTCTCTGGAAGCACCATATATTTT.

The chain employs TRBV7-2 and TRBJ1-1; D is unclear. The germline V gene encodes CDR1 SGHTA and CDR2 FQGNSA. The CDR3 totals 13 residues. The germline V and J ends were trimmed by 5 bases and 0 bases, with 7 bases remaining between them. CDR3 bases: TGTGCCAGCAGCCAAACTATGAACACTGAAGCTTTCTTT. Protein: CASSQTMNTEAFF.

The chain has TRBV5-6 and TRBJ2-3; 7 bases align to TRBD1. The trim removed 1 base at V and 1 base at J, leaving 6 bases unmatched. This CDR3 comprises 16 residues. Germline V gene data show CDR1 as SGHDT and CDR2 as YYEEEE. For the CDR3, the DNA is TGTGCCAGCAGCTTGCGAGGGACAGAGGGCACAGATACGCAGTATTTT. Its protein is CASSLRGTEGTDTQYF.

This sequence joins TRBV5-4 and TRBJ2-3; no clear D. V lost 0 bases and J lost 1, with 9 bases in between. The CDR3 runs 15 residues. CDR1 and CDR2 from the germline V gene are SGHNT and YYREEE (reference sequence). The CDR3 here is CASSLALGGTDTQYF. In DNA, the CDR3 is TGTGCCAGCAGCTTGGCCCTGGGCGGCACAGATACGCAGTATTTT.

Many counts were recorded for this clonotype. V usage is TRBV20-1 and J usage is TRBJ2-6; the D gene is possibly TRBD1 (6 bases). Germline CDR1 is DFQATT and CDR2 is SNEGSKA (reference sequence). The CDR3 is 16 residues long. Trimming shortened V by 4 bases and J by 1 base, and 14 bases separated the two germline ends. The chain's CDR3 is CSATAGAVSGANVLTF. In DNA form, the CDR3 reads TGCAGTGCTACGGCAGGGGCAGTGTCTGGGGCCAACGTCCTGACTTTC.

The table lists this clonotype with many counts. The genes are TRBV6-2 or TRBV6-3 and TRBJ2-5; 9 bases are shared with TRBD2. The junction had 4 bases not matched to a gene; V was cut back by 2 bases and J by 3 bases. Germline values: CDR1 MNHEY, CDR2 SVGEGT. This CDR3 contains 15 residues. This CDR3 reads CASSYGPSGKETQYF. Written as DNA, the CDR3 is TGTGCCAGCAGTTACGGGCCTAGCGGGAAAGAGACCCAGTACTTC.

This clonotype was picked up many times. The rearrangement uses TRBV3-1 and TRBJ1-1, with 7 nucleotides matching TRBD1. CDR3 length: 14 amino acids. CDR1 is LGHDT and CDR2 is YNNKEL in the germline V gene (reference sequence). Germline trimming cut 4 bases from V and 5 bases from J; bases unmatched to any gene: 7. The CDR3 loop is CASSLQGSETEAFF. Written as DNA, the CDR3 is TGTGCCAGCAGCCTACAGGGGAGTGAGACTGAAGCTTTCTTT. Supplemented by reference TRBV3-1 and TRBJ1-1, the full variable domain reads DTAVSQTPKYLVTQMGNDKSIKCEQNLGHDTMYWYKQDSKKFLKIMFSYNNKELIINETVPNRFSPKSPDKAHLNLHINSLELGDSAVYFCASSLQGSETEAFFGQGTRLTVV.

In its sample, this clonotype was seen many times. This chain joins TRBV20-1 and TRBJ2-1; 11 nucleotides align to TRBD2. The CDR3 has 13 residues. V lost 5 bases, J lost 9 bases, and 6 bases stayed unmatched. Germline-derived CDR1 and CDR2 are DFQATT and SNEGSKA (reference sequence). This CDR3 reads CSAAASGGFEQFF. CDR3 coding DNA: TGCAGTGCTGCCGCTAGCGGGGGGTTTGAGCAGTTCTTC.

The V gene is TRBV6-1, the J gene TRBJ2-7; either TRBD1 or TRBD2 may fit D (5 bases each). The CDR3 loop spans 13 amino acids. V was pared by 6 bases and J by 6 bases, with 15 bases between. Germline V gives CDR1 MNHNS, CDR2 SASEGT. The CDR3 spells CASSRDQQGEQYF. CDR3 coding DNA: TGTGCCAGCAGCCGGGACCAACAAGGCGAGCAGTACTTC.

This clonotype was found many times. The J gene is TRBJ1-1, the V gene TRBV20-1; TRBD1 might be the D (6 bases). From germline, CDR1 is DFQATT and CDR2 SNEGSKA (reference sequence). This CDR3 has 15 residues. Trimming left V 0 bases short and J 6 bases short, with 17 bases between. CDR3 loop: CSARDVRGADAEAFF. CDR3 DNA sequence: TGCAGTGCTAGAGATGTACGGGGGGCGGACGCTGAAGCTTTCTTT.

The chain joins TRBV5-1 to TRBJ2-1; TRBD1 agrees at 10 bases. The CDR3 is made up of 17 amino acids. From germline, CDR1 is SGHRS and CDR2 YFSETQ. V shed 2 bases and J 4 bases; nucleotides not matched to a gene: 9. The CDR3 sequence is CASSLLGQGISYNEQFF. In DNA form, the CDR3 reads TGCGCCAGCAGCTTACTGGGACAGGGGATTTCATACAATGAGCAGTTCTTC.

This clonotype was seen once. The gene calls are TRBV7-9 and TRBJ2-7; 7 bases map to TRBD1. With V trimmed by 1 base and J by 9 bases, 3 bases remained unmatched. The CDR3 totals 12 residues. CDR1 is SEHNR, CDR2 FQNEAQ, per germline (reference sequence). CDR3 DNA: TGTGCCAGCAGCTTAGGACAGGGCAGGCAGTACTTC. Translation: CASSLGQGRQYF.

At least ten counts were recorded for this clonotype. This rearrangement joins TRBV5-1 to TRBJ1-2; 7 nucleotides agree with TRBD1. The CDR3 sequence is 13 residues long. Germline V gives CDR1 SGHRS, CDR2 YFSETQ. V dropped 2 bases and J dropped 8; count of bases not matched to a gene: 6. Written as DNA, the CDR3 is TGCGCCAGCAGCTTACGACAGGGAGAGGGCTACACCTTC. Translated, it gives CASSLRQGEGYTF.

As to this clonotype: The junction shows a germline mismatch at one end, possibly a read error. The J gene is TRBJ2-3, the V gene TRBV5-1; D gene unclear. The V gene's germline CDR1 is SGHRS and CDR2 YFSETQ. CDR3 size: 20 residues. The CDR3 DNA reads TGCGTCAGCAGCTTGCCGCGTTTCTCACACACGGTACCCGGGACAGATACGCAGTATTTT. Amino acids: CVSSLPRFSHTVPGTDTQYF.

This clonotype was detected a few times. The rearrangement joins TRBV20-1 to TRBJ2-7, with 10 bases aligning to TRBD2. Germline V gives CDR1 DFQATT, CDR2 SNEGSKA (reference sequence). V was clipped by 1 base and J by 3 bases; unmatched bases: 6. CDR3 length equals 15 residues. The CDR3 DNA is TGCAGTGCTAGAGTTCGGACTAGCGGCCACTACGAGCAGTACTTC. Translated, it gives CSARVRTSGHYEQYF.

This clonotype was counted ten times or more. In DNA form, the CDR3 reads TGCGCCAGCAGTGATAGCGGCTACAATCAGCCCCAGCATTTT. Translated: CASSDSGYNQPQHF. V gene TRBV10-2 combines with J gene TRBJ1-5; no reliable D call. This CDR3 has 14 amino acids. Per the germline V gene, CDR1 is WSHSY and CDR2 is SAAADI. Trimming shortened V by 3 bases and J by 3 bases, and 9 bases separated the two germline ends.

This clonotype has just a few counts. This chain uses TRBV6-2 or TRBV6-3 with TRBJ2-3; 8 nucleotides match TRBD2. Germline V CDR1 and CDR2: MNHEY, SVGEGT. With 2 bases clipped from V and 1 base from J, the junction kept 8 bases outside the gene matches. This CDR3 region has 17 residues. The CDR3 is CASSYGAGARGTDTQYF. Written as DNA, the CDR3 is TGTGCCAGCAGTTACGGAGCGGGAGCCCGGGGCACAGATACGCAGTATTTT.

CDR3 bases: TGCAGTGCTAGCCGCGGGACAGGGGAAACCGGGGAGCTGTTTTTT. As protein: CSASRGTGETGELFF. The rearrangement uses TRBV20-1 and TRBJ2-2; 10 positions match TRBD1. Germline values: CDR1 DFQATT, CDR2 SNEGSKA (reference sequence). The CDR3 runs to 15 residues. The V and J ends lost 3 bases and 5 bases, in that order; junction bases with no gene match: 6.

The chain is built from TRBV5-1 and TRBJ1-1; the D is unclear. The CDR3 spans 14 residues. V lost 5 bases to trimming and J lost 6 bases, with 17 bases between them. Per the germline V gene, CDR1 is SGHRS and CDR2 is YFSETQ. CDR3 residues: CASRQSDLVAEAFF. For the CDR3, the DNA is TGCGCCAGCAGACAATCCGACTTAGTGGCTGAAGCTTTCTTT.

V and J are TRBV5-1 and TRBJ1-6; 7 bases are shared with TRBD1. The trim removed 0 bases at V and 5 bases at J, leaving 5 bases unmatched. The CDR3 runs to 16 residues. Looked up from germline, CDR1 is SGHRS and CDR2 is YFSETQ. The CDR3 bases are TGCGCCAGCAGCTTGGAATCGCAGGGGGATAATTCACCCCTCCACTTT. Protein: CASSLESQGDNSPLHF. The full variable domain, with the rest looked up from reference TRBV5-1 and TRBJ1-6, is KAGVTQTPRYLIKTRGQQVTLSCSPISGHRSVSWYQQTPGQGLQFLFEYFSETQRNKGNFPGRFSGRQFSNSRSEMNVSTLELGDSALYLCASSLESQGDNSPLHFGNGTRLTVT.

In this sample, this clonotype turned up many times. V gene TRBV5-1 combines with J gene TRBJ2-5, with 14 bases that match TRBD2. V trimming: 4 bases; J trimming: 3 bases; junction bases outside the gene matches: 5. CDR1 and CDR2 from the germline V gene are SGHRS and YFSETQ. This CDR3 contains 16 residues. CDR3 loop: CASSTEGLAGEETQYF. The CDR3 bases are TGCGCCAGCAGCACAGAGGGACTAGCGGGAGAAGAGACCCAGTACTTC.

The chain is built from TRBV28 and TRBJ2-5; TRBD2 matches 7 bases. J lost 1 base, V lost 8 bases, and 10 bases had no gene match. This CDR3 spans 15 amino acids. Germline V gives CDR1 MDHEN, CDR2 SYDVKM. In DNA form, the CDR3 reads TGTGCCAGCCCCTGGGCTAGCGGACCCCAAGAGACCCAGTACTTC. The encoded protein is CASPWASGPQETQYF.

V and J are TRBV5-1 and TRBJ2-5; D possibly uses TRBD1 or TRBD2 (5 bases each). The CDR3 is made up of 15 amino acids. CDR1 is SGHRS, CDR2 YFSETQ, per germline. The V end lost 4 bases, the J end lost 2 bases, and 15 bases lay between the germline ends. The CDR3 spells CASSPPGRSQETQYF. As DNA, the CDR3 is TGCGCCAGCAGCCCGCCGGGACGGTCTCAAGAGACCCAGTACTTC.

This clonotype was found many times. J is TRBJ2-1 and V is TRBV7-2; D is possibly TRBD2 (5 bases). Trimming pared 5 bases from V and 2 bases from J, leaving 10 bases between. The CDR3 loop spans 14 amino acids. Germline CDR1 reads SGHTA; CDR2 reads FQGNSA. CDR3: CASSREPTYNEQFF. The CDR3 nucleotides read TGTGCCAGCAGCCGGGAACCCACCTACAATGAGCAGTTCTTC. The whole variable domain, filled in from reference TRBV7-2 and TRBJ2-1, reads GAGVSQSPSNKVTEKGKDVELRCDPISGHTALYWYRQSLGQGLEFLIYFQGNSAPDKSGLPSDRFSAERTGGSVSTLTIQRTQQEDSAVYLCASSREPTYNEQFFGPGTRLTVL.